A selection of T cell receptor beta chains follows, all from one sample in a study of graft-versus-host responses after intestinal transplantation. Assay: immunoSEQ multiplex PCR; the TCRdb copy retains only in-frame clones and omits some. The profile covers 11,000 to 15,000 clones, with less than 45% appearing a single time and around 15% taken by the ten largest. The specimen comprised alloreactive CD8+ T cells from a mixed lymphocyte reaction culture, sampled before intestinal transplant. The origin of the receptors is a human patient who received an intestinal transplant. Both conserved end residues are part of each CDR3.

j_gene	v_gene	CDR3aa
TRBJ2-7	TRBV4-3	CASSLSANPSSYEQYF
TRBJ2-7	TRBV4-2	CASSPRDSTYEQYF
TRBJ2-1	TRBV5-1	CASSFGLAGAEQFF
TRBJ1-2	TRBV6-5	CASSSTLGNGYTF
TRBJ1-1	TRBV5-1	CASSRDSLTEAFF
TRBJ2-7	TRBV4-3	CASSQDTGNYEQYF
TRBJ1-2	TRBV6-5	CASSYGAGSYGYTF
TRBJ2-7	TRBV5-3	CARLLSGTGVGGPYEQYF
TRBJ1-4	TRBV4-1	CASSGGTDEKLFF
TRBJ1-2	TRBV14	CASSQELSGGYTF
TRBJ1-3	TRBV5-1	CASSPFISSSGNTIYF
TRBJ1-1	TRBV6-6	CASLPMTGIDAEAFF
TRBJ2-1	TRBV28	CASSLGPHNEQFF
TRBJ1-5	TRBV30	CAWSVGQGNQPQHF
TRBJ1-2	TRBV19	CASSIWATQDGYTF
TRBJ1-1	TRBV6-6	CASSLEPSNTEAFF
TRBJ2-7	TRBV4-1	CASSQDVDTYGRLPYEQYF
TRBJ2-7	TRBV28	CASREQGSEQYF
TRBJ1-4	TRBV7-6	CASSRNGGAFEKLFF
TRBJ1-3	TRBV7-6	CASTPGVSSGNTIYF
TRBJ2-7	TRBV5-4	CASSWDSSSYEQYF
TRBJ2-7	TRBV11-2	CASSLVGRGRSYEQYF
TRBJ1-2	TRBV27	CASSLGGGDGYTF
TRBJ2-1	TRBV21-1	CASSKSGLAGNNEQFF
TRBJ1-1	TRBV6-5	CATDSIQGLTEAFF
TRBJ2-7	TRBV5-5	CASSLIGRAASYEQYF
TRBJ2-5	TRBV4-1	CASSQTSGRQTQYF
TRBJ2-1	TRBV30	CAWSPGLACNEQFF
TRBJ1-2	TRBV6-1	CASSEALASGFGYTF
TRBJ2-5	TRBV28	CASSFVTGSREQYF
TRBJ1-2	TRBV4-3	CASSQGSGAYGYTF
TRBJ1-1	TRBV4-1	CASSEVDPGGPEAFF
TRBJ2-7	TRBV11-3	CASSWAGPAYEQYF
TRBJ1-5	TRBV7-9	CASSLGGVQPQHF
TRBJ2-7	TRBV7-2	CASSPPGVEQYF
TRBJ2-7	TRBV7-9	CASSYVTSYEQYF
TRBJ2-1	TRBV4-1	CASSPGLAGGEQFF
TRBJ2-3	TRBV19	CASSIGTSVDTDTQYF
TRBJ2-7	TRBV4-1	CASSQGRGISYEQYF
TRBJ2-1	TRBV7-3	CASSLGLAESPHPYNEQFF
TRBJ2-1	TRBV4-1	CASSQVQGTYNEQFF
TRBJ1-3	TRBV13	CASSSARDRPRPIYF
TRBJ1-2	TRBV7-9	CASSHGTGGYYGYTF
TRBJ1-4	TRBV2	CASSERGLQSEKLFF
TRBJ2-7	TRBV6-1	CASSARQPYEQYF
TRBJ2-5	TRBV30	CAWSVGAGVETQYF
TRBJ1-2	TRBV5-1	CASSTGQGGSYGYTF
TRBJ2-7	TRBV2	CASTPGYEQYF
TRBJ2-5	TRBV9	CASSFSGGDGLETQYF
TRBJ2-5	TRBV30	CARDTGEVLQETQYF